Each of the 27 T cell receptor beta chains below was sequenced from the same sample in a study of cytomegalovirus exposure and HLA in healthy donors. PCR primers comprised 60 Vbeta and 13 Jbeta primers. The protocol was immunoSEQ multiplex PCR, while the TCRdb copy is restricted to in-frame clones and leaves out a portion. The sample lists about 140,000 clones; roughly three fifths were seen once. Sample: PBMCs. These receptors came from a woman aged 55-69 years in good health and CMV-seronegative.

V gene TRBV2 combines with J gene TRBJ1-2; D remains ambiguous. The CDR3 is 11 amino acids. CDR1 and CDR2 (germline): SNHLY, FYNNEI. Deletions cut 2 bases from V and 11 bases from J, with 9 bases between. The DNA for the CDR3 is TGTGCCAGCAGTGAATCGGGGAGTTACACCTTC. This gives the protein CASSESGSYTF.

The rearrangement joins TRBV13 to TRBJ2-7; 11 bases fit TRBD1. The CDR3 sequence is 19 residues long. The germline gives CDR1 PRHDT, CDR2 FYEKMQ (reference sequence). The trim removed 1 base at V and 1 base at J, leaving 12 bases unmatched. CDR3 nucleotides: TGTGCCAGCAGCTTAGTGGGGTTCCGGACAGGGGGCGAGTCCTACGAGCAGTACTTC. This gives the protein CASSLVGFRTGGESYEQYF.

A word on this clone: In the same sample, other DNA sequences code for this CDR3. This rearrangement joins TRBV6-5 to TRBJ1-2; possible D gene TRBD1, 6 bases. The CDR3 consists of 15 residues. Germline V gene lookup returns CDR1 MNHEY and CDR2 SVGAGI. V lost 0 bases and J lost 2, with 10 bases in between. The CDR3 bases are TGTGCCAGCAGTTACTCGGGGCAGGGGAACTATGGCTACACCTTC. Amino acids: CASSYSGQGNYGYTF.

The CDR3 region is CASSLALRETSPSTDTQYF. The CDR3 nucleotides are TGTGCCAGCAGCTTAGCTCTCCGGGAGACTAGTCCTAGCACAGATACGCAGTATTTT. The chain employs TRBV7-2 and TRBJ2-3, with a weak D call TRBD2 (6 bases). This CDR3 region has 19 residues. V lost 0 bases to trimming and J lost 0 bases, with 19 bases between them. Germline V gene sequence: CDR1 SGHTA, CDR2 FQGNSA.

In this sample, this clone turned up a few times. This sequence joins TRBV9 and TRBJ2-3, with 7 nucleotides matching TRBD2. V lost 4 bases and J lost 5; bases outside the gene matches: 7. There are 14 residues in the CDR3. Germline CDR1 and CDR2: SGDLS and YYNGEE. The CDR3 nucleotides read TGTGCCAGCAGCTCTTCGACTAGCTTAGATACGCAGTATTTT. Protein sequence: CASSSSTSLDTQYF.

J is TRBJ2-3 and V is TRBV19; TRBD2 matches 11 bases. The germline V gene has CDR1 LNHDA and CDR2 SQIVND (reference sequence). V shed 3 bases, J shed 3 bases, and the junction held 2 bases outside the gene matches. The CDR3 runs to 15 residues. CDR3 DNA: TGTGCCAGTAGTATCCTAGCGGGGGGAACAGATACGCAGTATTTT. Its translation is CASSILAGGTDTQYF.

The chain carries TRBV9 and TRBJ2-7; a weak D match, TRBD1 (5 bases). The CDR3 has 14 residues. Germline V gives CDR1 SGDLS, CDR2 YYNGEE. V lost 0 bases to trimming and J lost 2 bases, with 9 bases between them. The CDR3 loop reads CASSVGDSPYEQYF. The CDR3 DNA reads as TGTGCCAGCAGCGTAGGAGACAGCCCCTACGAGCAGTACTTC.

This chain links TRBV10-3 with TRBJ1-2; D uncertain. V was cut by 0 bases and J by 8 bases, with 7 bases left in between. There are 12 residues in the CDR3. The germline V gene has CDR1 ENHRY and CDR2 SYGVKD. The CDR3 here is CAISESRSGYTF. CDR3 DNA sequence: TGTGCCATCAGTGAGTCGCGGTCCGGCTACACCTTC.

The rearrangement links TRBV5-1 to TRBJ1-4; D uncertain. CDR1 is SGHRS, CDR2 YFSETQ, per germline. With 0 bases removed from V and 8 bases from J, the gap between germline ends came to 11 bases. This CDR3 spans 14 amino acids. The chain's CDR3 is CASSLGRHGEKLFF. The DNA for the CDR3 is TGCGCCAGCAGCTTGGGCCGCCACGGGGAAAAACTGTTTTTT.

This clone turned up a few times. The J gene is TRBJ2-3, the V gene TRBV10-3, with TRBD1 matching over 9 bases. The germline V gene has CDR1 ENHRY and CDR2 SYGVKD. CDR3 length: 16 residues. V gave up 2 bases and J gave up 0 bases; unmatched junction bases: 3. The CDR3 sequence is CAISEVGQGSTDTQYF. The CDR3, as DNA: TGTGCCATCAGTGAGGTGGGACAGGGTAGCACAGATACGCAGTATTTT.

This clone appeared a few times. The chain uses TRBV9 and TRBJ2-2; a weak D match, TRBD1 (5 bases). Germline lookup yields CDR1 SGDLS and CDR2 YYNGEE. Between the trimmed V and J ends, which lost 0 bases and 6 bases, there was a span of 12 bases. CDR3 length: 15 amino acids. For the CDR3, the DNA is TGTGCCAGCAGCGTAGGGCAGGGCTTGGCCGGGGAGCTGTTTTTT. Protein sequence: CASSVGQGLAGELFF. Full variable domain (rest looked up from reference TRBV9 and TRBJ2-2): DSGVTQTPKHLITATGQRVTLRCSPRSGDLSVYWYQQSLDQGLQFLIQYYNGEERAKGNILERFSAQQFPDLHSELNLSSLELGDSALYFCASSVGQGLAGELFFGEGSRLTVL.

This clone was observed a few times. This chain uses TRBV5-5 with TRBJ2-5; weak D call: TRBD2 (6 bases). With the DNA end fitting TRBJ2-7 better, the J assignment may be wrong. Germline V gene lookup returns CDR1 SGHKS and CDR2 YYEKEE (reference sequence). The length of the CDR3 is 14 residues. In DNA, the CDR3 is TGTGCCAGCAGCTTTGGAGGGACTTCCTACGAGCAGTACTTC. Translated, it gives CASSFGGTSYEQYF.

This clone was detected once. The genes are TRBV5-4 and TRBJ2-2, with D unclear. This CDR3 is built from 13 residues. Germline V CDR1 and CDR2: SGHNT, YYREEE (reference sequence). Trimming shortened V by 1 base and J by 8 bases, and 9 bases separated the two germline ends. The CDR3 nucleotides are TGTGCCAGCAGCTTGAGATCCCGGGGGGAGCTGTTTTTT. Protein product: CASSLRSRGELFF. Full variable domain (remainder filled in from reference TRBV5-4 and TRBJ2-2): ETGVTQSPTHLIKTRGQQVTLRCSSQSGHNTVSWYQQALGQGPQFIFQYYREEENGRGNFPPRFSGLQFPNYSSELNVNALELDDSALYLCASSLRSRGELFFGEGSRLTVL.

Regarding this clone: Sequence at one end of the junction differs from germline and may be a read error. The V call is TRBV7-9, the J call TRBJ1-1; the match to TRBD1 covers 11 bases. CDR3 length equals 16 residues. The germline V gene encodes CDR1 SEHNR and CDR2 FQNEAQ (reference sequence). Here the CDR3 DNA reads TGTTCCAGCAGCTTGGGACAGGGGGAATGGGGCTCTGAAGCTTTCTTT. It codes for CSSSLGQGEWGSEAFF.

The chain uses TRBV27 and TRBJ2-2; TRBD2 matches 9 bases. Losses at the gene ends were 6 bases for V and 5 bases for J; bases not matched to a gene: 10. CDR1 is MNHEY and CDR2 is SMNVEV in the germline V gene (reference sequence). The CDR3 runs 16 residues. The CDR3: CASRLRAGGGTGELFF. DNA for the CDR3: TGTGCCAGCAGACTTAGGGCGGGGGGGGGAACCGGGGAGCTGTTTTTT.

In its sample, this clone was seen once. The J gene is TRBJ2-3, the V gene TRBV7-2, with D possibly being TRBD2 (6 bases). Germline loops: CDR1 SGHTA, CDR2 FQGNSA. This CDR3 contains 17 residues. V was shortened by 5 bases and J by 5 bases, with 23 bases between the two germline ends. In DNA form, the CDR3 reads TGTGCCAGCAGCCCCCGCCGGGCTAGAGTGGGAGGAGATACGCAGTATTTT. This encodes CASSPRRARVGGDTQYF.

The rearrangement joins TRBV2 to TRBJ2-5; the match to TRBD2 covers 7 bases. The J call may not be correct, given that the DNA end is closer to TRBJ2-7. Germline V gene sequence: CDR1 SNHLY, CDR2 FYNNEI. The CDR3 has 13 amino acids. CDR3 amino acids: CASRGISGYEQYF. CDR3 nucleotides: TGTGCCAGCAGGGGGATTAGCGGGTACGAGCAGTACTTC.

This chain connects TRBV29-1 to TRBJ2-7; 11 bases fit TRBD2. From germline, CDR1 is SQVTM and CDR2 ANQGSEA. The CDR3 is 15 residues long. V lost 6 bases, J lost 2 bases, and 9 bases stayed unmatched. CDR3 bases: TGCAGCGTCCTAGGGGATAGCGGGGGGGCCTACGAGCAGTACTTC. Translation: CSVLGDSGGAYEQYF.

This clone was found a few times. The V gene is TRBV7-8, the J gene TRBJ2-7; D not certain. This CDR3 has 11 residues. CDR1 SGHVS and CDR2 FQNEAQ come from the germline V gene. V lost 3 bases, J lost 3 bases, and 3 bases lay in between. The CDR3 loop is CASSFNYEQYF. The CDR3 bases are TGTGCCAGCAGCTTTAACTACGAGCAGTACTTC. Together with reference TRBV7-8 and TRBJ2-7, the CDR3 gives the full variable domain: GAGVSQSPRYKVAKRGQDVALRCDPISGHVSLFWYQQALGQGPEFLTYFQNEAQLDKSGLPSDRFFAERPEGSVSTLKIQRTQQEDSAVYLCASSFNYEQYFGPGTRLTVT.

The V and J genes are TRBV5-1 and TRBJ1-2, with a weak D call TRBD1 (6 bases). The length of the CDR3 is 12 residues. The germline V and J ends were trimmed by 3 bases and 8 bases, with 11 bases remaining between them. CDR1 is SGHRS, CDR2 YFSETQ, per germline. The CDR3 loop reads CASSSGTFGYTF. CDR3 bases: TGCGCCAGCAGCTCCGGGACATTCGGCTACACCTTC.

This clone has a handful of counts. The rearrangement links TRBV5-1 to TRBJ2-3; maybe TRBD1 (6 bases). The V end was cut by 4 bases, the J end by 3 bases, with 18 bases between. The CDR3 is 16 amino acids. CDR1 is SGHRS, CDR2 YFSETQ, per germline. CDR3 DNA: TGCGCCAGCAGCAGGGGGTGGGGCGCTTTAACAGATACGCAGTATTTT. This translates into CASSRGWGALTDTQYF.

The V gene is TRBV7-2, the J gene TRBJ1-6; a possible D gene is TRBD1 (5 bases). Germline V gives CDR1 SGHTA, CDR2 FQGNSA. CDR3 length: 15 amino acids. With 1 base removed from V and 10 bases from J, the gap between germline ends came to 14 bases. The CDR3, as DNA: TGTGCCAGCAGCTTAGGGCAGGGAGGTAGATCACCCCTCCACTTT. Amino acids: CASSLGQGGRSPLHF.

The gene calls are TRBV7-8 and TRBJ2-7, with D possibly being TRBD2 (5 bases). The CDR3 extends over 16 amino acids. CDR1 SGHVS and CDR2 FQNEAQ come from the germline V gene. Trimming stripped 4 bases from V and 0 bases from J, with 16 bases between. CDR3 coding DNA: TGTGCCAGCAGCTCCCACTCGACGGGGAACTCCTACGAGCAGTACTTC. This codes for CASSSHSTGNSYEQYF.

This clone was seen once. This rearrangement joins TRBV9 to TRBJ2-1, with a weak D call TRBD2 (5 bases). Germline V lookup: CDR1 SGDLS, CDR2 YYNGEE. The V end lost 0 bases, the J end lost 4 bases, and 14 bases lay between the germline ends. The CDR3 consists of 16 residues. CDR3 DNA: TGTGCCAGCAGCGTAGGGGCGGAGGTGGCGTACAATGAGCAGTTCTTC. This gives the protein CASSVGAEVAYNEQFF.

This chain connects TRBV11-2 to TRBJ2-3; 7 bases are shared with TRBD2. V gave up 7 bases and J gave up 4 bases; unmatched junction bases: 14. The CDR3 has 16 residues. Germline V lookup: CDR1 SGHAT, CDR2 FQNNGV. DNA of the CDR3: TGTGCCAGCACCAAAAGGTGGGGCGGGAGCCCAGATACGCAGTATTTT. It is translated as CASTKRWGGSPDTQYF. Using reference TRBV11-2 and TRBJ2-3 for the parts outside the CDR3, the full variable domain is EAGVAQSPRYKIIEKRQSVAFWCNPISGHATLYWYQQILGQGPKLLIQFQNNGVVDDSQLPKDRFSAERLKGVDSTLKIQPAKLEDSAVYLCASTKRWGGSPDTQYFGPGTRLTVL.

This chain joins TRBV7-2 and TRBJ1-2; 10 bases map to TRBD1. This CDR3 comprises 16 residues. The ends lost 5 bases at V and 8 bases at J; junction bases unmatched: 14. The germline V gene has CDR1 SGHTA and CDR2 FQGNSA. CDR3 loop: CASSRSGTGEGRGYTF. The CDR3 DNA reads as TGTGCCAGCAGCCGCTCCGGGACAGGGGAGGGTCGAGGCTACACCTTC. Based on the CDR3 plus reference TRBV7-2 and TRBJ1-2, the full variable domain is GAGVSQSPSNKVTEKGKDVELRCDPISGHTALYWYRQSLGQGLEFLIYFQGNSAPDKSGLPSDRFSAERTGGSVSTLTIQRTQQEDSAVYLCASSRSGTGEGRGYTFGSGTRLTVV.

The CDR3 here is CASSQASGASYEQYF. The DNA of the CDR3 is TGTGCCAGCAGCCAAGCTAGCGGGGCCTCCTACGAGCAGTACTTC. J is TRBJ2-7 and V is TRBV4-2, with 9 bases that match TRBD2. Germline CDR1 LGHNA, CDR2 YNFKEQ. Losses at the gene ends were 1 base for V and 0 bases for J; bases not matched to a gene: 1. This CDR3 has 15 residues.